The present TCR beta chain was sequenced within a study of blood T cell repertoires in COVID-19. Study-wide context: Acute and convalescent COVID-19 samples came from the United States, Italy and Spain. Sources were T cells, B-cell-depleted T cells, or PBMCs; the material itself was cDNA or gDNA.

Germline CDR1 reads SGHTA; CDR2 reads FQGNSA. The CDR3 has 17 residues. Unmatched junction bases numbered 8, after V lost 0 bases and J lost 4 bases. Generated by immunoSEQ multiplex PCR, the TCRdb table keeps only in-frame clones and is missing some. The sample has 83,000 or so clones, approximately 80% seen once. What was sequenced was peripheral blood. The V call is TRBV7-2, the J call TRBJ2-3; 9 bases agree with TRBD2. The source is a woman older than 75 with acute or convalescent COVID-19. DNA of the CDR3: TGTGCCAGCAGCTTAGCGCGGGGGGGCCGAATTGCAGATACGCAGTATTTT. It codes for CASSLARGGRIADTQYF.